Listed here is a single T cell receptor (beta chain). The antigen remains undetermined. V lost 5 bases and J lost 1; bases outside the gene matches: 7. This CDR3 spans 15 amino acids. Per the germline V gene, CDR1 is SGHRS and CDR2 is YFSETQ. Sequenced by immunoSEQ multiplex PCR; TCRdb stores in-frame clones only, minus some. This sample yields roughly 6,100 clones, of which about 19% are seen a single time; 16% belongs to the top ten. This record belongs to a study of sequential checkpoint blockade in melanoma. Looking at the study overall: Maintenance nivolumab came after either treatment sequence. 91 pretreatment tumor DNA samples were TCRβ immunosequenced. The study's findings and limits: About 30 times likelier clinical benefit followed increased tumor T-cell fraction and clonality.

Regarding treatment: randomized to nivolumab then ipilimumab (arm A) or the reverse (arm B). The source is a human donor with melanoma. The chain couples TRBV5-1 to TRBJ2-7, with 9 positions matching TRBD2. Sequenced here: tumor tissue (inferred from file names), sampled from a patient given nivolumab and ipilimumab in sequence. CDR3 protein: CASRREGMTSYEQYF. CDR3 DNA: TGCGCCAGCAGGCGGGAGGGGATGACTTCCTACGAGCAGTACTTC.